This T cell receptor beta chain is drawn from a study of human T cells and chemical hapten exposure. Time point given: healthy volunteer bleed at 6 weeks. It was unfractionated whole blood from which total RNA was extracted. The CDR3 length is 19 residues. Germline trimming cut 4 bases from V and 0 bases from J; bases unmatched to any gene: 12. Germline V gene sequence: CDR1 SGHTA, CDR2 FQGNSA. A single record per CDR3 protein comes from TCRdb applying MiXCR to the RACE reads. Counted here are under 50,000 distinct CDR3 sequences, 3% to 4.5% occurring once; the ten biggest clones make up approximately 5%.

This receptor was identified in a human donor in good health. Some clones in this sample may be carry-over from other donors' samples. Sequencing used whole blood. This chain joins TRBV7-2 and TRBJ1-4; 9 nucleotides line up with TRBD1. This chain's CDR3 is CASSSRPGTGTTTNEKLFF. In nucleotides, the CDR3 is TGTGCCAGCAGCTCACGTCCCGGGACAGGGACGACAACTAATGAAAAACTGTTTTTT.